This T cell receptor beta chain was identified in a study of shared clonotypes between healthy human individuals. Study results and caveats: Naive subsets typically showed greater estimated richness than memory subsets.

This CDR3 is 15 amino acids long. V dropped 7 bases and J dropped 0; count of bases not matched to a gene: 7. The germline V gene has CDR1 MDHEN and CDR2 SYDVKM. CD45RO-negative CD8 cells positively selected for CCR7 made up the naive population, which excluded terminally differentiated effector memory CD45RA+ cells. There were only Caucasian adults among the donors, and all lived in Nashville, Tennessee. TCRdb's copy holds only in-frame clones and misses some; the assay was immunoSEQ multiplex PCR. Among approximately 840,000 clones, roughly 96% were seen once, and the ten largest hold under 0.3%. Of note for this clone: Its target is not known.

Sequencing input: naive CD8+ T cells sorted from blood. The V and J genes are TRBV28 and TRBJ2-3, with 7 nucleotides matching TRBD1. This clonotype was sampled from a man aged 30 to 45 in good health. The CDR3 nucleotides are TGTGCCAGCAAGGCAGGGGGATTTAGCACAGATACGCAGTATTTT. Encoded protein: CASKAGGFSTDTQYF.